The present T cell receptor beta chain was sequenced within a study of cytomegalovirus exposure and HLA in healthy donors. Study summary: There were several hundred genotyped donors. Of these, 81% fell in the genetic ancestry cluster associated with self-reported Caucasian donors.

It was with 60 Vbeta and 13 Jbeta primers that the PCR ran. Some clones are missing from TCRdb's copy, which holds only in-frame ones; the method was immunoSEQ multiplex PCR. The sample has over 65,000 clones; about 85% are singletons. About this clone itself: Its specificity is not known.

General study results and limits: One cluster of highly shared sequence variants probably arose as a sequencing artifact. Excluded: some indistinguishable V segments such as TRBV6-2 and TRBV6-3.

CDR1 and CDR2 (germline): SGHRS, YFSETQ. V dropped 0 bases and J dropped 5 bases, with 10 bases sitting between them. This CDR3 is 14 amino acids long. V and J are TRBV5-1 and TRBJ2-3, with TRBD2 as a possible D gene (6 bases). This receptor was taken from a woman aged 40 to 50 in good health and CMV-seropositive. The sequencing input was PBMCs. The chain's CDR3 is CASSLGGVGDTQYF. DNA for the CDR3: TGCGCCAGCAGCTTGGGGGGGGTAGGAGATACGCAGTATTTT.